The 26 T cell receptor beta chains reported below all come from one sample, sequenced in a study of quantifying T cell responses using KT2 cells. On the study more broadly: RNA was reverse transcribed with TCR alpha and beta constant-region primers.

A single-stranded UMI oligo with SP2 sequence was ligated to cDNA 3' ends. The first PCR ran approximately 4 cycles with an equimolar RC1.1 and RC1.2 beta primer mix. TCRdb analysed the UMI-ligation and nested PCR reads with MiXCR anew, one entry per CDR3 protein. Of about 30,000 distinct CDR3 sequences detected, under 7.5% appear once; the ten largest clones hold about 15%. The specimen was PBMCs spiked with cells of the T cell clone KT2. The receptors come from a human donor.

This clonotype has ten or more counts. V gene TRBV14 combines with J gene TRBJ2-1; D might be TRBD2 (5 bases). CDR1 and CDR2 (germline): SGHDN, FVKESK. The CDR3 is 14 residues long. Between the trimmed V and J ends, which lost 0 bases and 10 bases, there was a span of 13 bases. The CDR3 reads CASSQDWTLSEQFF. CDR3 nucleotide sequence: TGTGCCAGCAGCCAAGATTGGACTCTGAGCGAGCAGTTCTTC.

CDR3 loop: CASSSGQKSTDTQYF. CDR3 coding DNA: TGTGCCAGCAGCTCTGGACAGAAGAGCACAGATACGCAGTATTTT. This chain connects TRBV7-9 to TRBJ2-3; D perhaps matches TRBD1 (6 bases). The V and J ends lost 4 bases and 0 bases respectively, with 11 bases between them. This CDR3 comprises 15 residues. Germline-derived CDR1 and CDR2 are SEHNR and FQNEAQ (reference sequence). Supplemented by reference TRBV7-9 and TRBJ2-3, the full variable domain reads DTGVSQNPRHKITKRGQNVTFRCDPISEHNRLYWYRQTLGQGPEFLTYFQNEAQLEKSRLLSDRFSAERPKGSFSTLEIQRTEQGDSAMYLCASSSGQKSTDTQYFGPGTRLTVL.

This clonotype came up a few times. The V gene is TRBV7-2, the J gene TRBJ2-7, with 7 bases fitting TRBD2. Germline V gene sequence: CDR1 SGHTA, CDR2 FQGNSA. This CDR3 spans 16 amino acids. V was clipped by 5 bases and J by 0 bases; unmatched bases: 10. The CDR3 loop is CASSRTTSVPSYEQYF. CDR3 DNA sequence: TGTGCCAGCAGCCGGACAACTAGCGTTCCCTCCTACGAGCAGTACTTC.

The chain carries TRBV20-1 and TRBJ1-6; TRBD1 matches 9 bases. CDR3 length equals 17 residues. Germline V gene sequence: CDR1 DFQATT, CDR2 SNEGSKA (reference sequence). V was clipped by 0 bases and J by 7 bases; unmatched bases: 10. DNA for the CDR3: TGCAGTGCTAGAGACCTACCCACAGGGGGCATAAATTCACCCCTCCACTTT. It translates to CSARDLPTGGINSPLHF.

In its sample, this clonotype was seen many times. This chain joins TRBV14 and TRBJ2-2; 7 nucleotides line up with TRBD2. Per germline, CDR1 SGHDN and CDR2 FVKESK. Germline trimming cut 0 bases from V and 4 bases from J; bases unmatched to any gene: 2. The CDR3 extends over 15 amino acids. CDR3: CASSQEWGGTGELFF. In DNA, the CDR3 is TGTGCCAGCAGCCAAGAATGGGGGGGCACCGGGGAGCTGTTTTTT.

Ten or more counts support this clonotype. V gene TRBV11-2 combines with J gene TRBJ1-1; D is possibly TRBD1 (6 bases). The CDR3 is 18 amino acids. V was pared by 1 base and J by 2 bases, with 20 bases between. Germline V lookup: CDR1 SGHAT, CDR2 FQNNGV. CDR3 sequence: CASSLGRGSGSENTEAFF. The CDR3 DNA reads TGTGCCAGCAGCTTAGGGAGGGGGTCGGGCAGCGAAAACACTGAAGCTTTCTTT.

This clonotype appeared many times. This sequence joins TRBV6-4 and TRBJ2-1; 7 positions match TRBD2. Germline lookup yields CDR1 MRHNA and CDR2 SNTAGT. The V gene end was trimmed by 0 bases and the J gene end by 6 bases; junction bases not matched to a gene: 8. This CDR3 contains 16 residues. The DNA of the CDR3 is TGTGCCAGCAGTGACTCGATGTCGGGCGGGAGCAATGAGCAGTTCTTC. Protein product: CASSDSMSGGSNEQFF.

The chain recombines TRBV5-1 with TRBJ2-7, with 8 bases that match TRBD2. V lost 5 bases, J lost 7 bases, and 8 bases stayed unmatched. Germline V gives CDR1 SGHRS, CDR2 YFSETQ. The CDR3 length is 13 residues. The CDR3 sequence: CASSREGLREQYF. Here the CDR3 DNA reads TGCGCCAGCAGTCGGGAGGGCCTTCGAGAGCAGTACTTC.

In its sample, this clonotype was seen many times. V and J are TRBV12-3 or TRBV12-4 and TRBJ2-6; 10 bases line up with TRBD1. The CDR3 has 15 residues. V was pared by 6 bases and J by 2 bases, with 1 base of the junction left unmatched. Here the CDR3 DNA reads TGTGCCAGCAGGACAGGGGGCGCTGGGGCCAACGTCCTGACTTTC. This codes for CASRTGGAGANVLTF.

This clonotype was counted only a few times. The V gene is TRBV6-5, the J gene TRBJ2-7; 12 nucleotides line up with TRBD1. This CDR3 comprises 15 residues. V shed 2 bases and J 6 bases; nucleotides not matched to a gene: 5. Germline V gives CDR1 MNHEY, CDR2 SVGAGI. CDR3 amino acids: CASSYPGTGGTEQYF. DNA for the CDR3: TGTGCCAGCAGTTACCCCGGGACAGGGGGCACCGAGCAGTACTTC.

This clonotype has more than one count but fewer than ten. V usage is TRBV10-3 and J usage is TRBJ1-5; unclear D gene. CDR1 is ENHRY and CDR2 is SYGVKD in the germline V gene. V was trimmed by 0 bases and J by 0 bases, leaving 6 bases between them. The CDR3 has 15 amino acids. CDR3 protein: CAISESWDSNQPQHF. The CDR3 nucleotides are TGTGCCATCAGTGAGTCGTGGGATAGCAATCAGCCCCAGCATTTT.

The table lists this clonotype with many counts. The genes are TRBV2 and TRBJ2-1; tentatively, D is TRBD2 (7 bases). Trimming cost V 8 bases and J 12 bases, with 11 bases left between them. The CDR3 covers 10 residues. Germline CDR1 reads SNHLY; CDR2 reads FYNNEI. In DNA form, the CDR3 reads TGTGCCAGCGGAAGGGGGGGGCAGTTCTTC. It codes for CASGRGGQFF.

This clonotype was recorded once. A much larger clone lies a single base off, so this may be a read error. This CDR3 reads CASSLVTANYGYNF. The CDR3 coding sequence is TGTGCCAGCAGCTTAGTAACAGCTAACTATGGCTACAACTTC. The chain links TRBV7-2 to TRBJ1-2; no definite D call. Germline V gene lookup returns CDR1 SGHTA and CDR2 FQGNSA. CDR3 length: 14 residues. The full variable domain, rest sourced from reference TRBV7-2 and TRBJ1-2, is GAGVSQSPSNKVTEKGKDVELRCDPISGHTALYWYRQSLGQGLEFLIYFQGNSAPDKSGLPSDRFSAERTGGSVSTLTIQRTQQEDSAVYLCASSLVTANYGYNFGSGTRLTVV.

This clonotype was counted between two and nine times. The chain's CDR3 is CASCRGRPNTEAFF. The CDR3 nucleotides are TGTGCCAGCTGCCGCGGCAGGCCGAACACTGAAGCTTTCTTT. The V and J genes are TRBV2 and TRBJ1-1, with D unclear. The CDR3 is 14 amino acids. Germline values: CDR1 SNHLY, CDR2 FYNNEI. V was clipped by 8 bases and J by 1 base, with 14 bases between them.

This clonotype was counted between two and nine times. V usage is TRBV19 and J usage is TRBJ2-2; 9 bases align to TRBD1. The junction had 0 bases not matched to a gene; V was cut back by 6 bases and J by 4 bases. This CDR3 comprises 13 residues. The germline CDR1 and CDR2 sequences are LNHDA and SQIVND (reference sequence). The CDR3 protein is CASRGQGTGELFF. The CDR3 DNA sequence: TGTGCCAGTAGGGGACAGGGCACCGGGGAGCTGTTTTTT. The entire variable domain, with the rest obtained from reference TRBV19 and TRBJ2-2, is as follows: DGGITQSPKYLFRKEGQNVTLSCEQNLNHDAMYWYRQDPGQGLRLIYYSQIVNDFQKGDIAEGYSVSREKKESFPLTVTSAQKNPTAFYLCASRGQGTGELFFGEGSRLTVL.

The table lists this clonotype with many counts. Written as DNA, the CDR3 is TGCAGTGCTCCCGATAGTTATGAGCAGTTCTTC. This gives the protein CSAPDSYEQFF. The chain employs TRBV20-1 and TRBJ2-1; D is unclear. CDR1 DFQATT and CDR2 SNEGSKA come from the germline V gene (reference sequence). This CDR3 region has 11 residues. V dropped 5 bases and J dropped 8 bases, with 10 bases sitting between them.

This clonotype was seen at least ten times. V and J are TRBV4-2 and TRBJ2-2, with D possibly TRBD2 on 6 matching bases. Germline V lookup: CDR1 LGHNA, CDR2 YNFKEQ. Trimming took off 4 bases at V and 3 bases at J, with 12 bases between the two ends. The CDR3 contains 15 residues. CDR3: CASSLIGTHTGELFF. CDR3 sequence (DNA): TGTGCCAGCAGCCTCATCGGGACTCACACCGGGGAGCTGTTTTTT.

The chain is built from TRBV7-9 and TRBJ1-2; D is uncertain. CDR3 length: 13 amino acids. Trimming stripped 1 base from V and 4 bases from J, with 7 bases between. The V gene's germline CDR1 is SEHNR and CDR2 FQNEAQ (reference sequence). The CDR3 spells CASSLDRIYGYTF. CDR3 DNA sequence: TGTGCCAGCAGCTTAGACAGAATCTATGGCTACACCTTC.

The rearrangement joins TRBV11-2 to TRBJ2-7, with D perhaps matching TRBD2 (6 bases). Germline V gene data show CDR1 as SGHAT and CDR2 as FQNNGV. V was trimmed by 4 bases and J by 3 bases, leaving 13 bases between them. The CDR3 is made up of 14 amino acids. CDR3 protein: CASSSSSAVYEQYF. In DNA form, the CDR3 reads TGTGCCAGCAGCTCCTCTAGCGCCGTCTACGAGCAGTACTTC.

This clonotype was picked up many times. The chain joins TRBV12-3 or TRBV12-4 to TRBJ2-1; 13 bases are shared with TRBD2. The CDR3 has 14 residues. V trimming: 7 bases; J trimming: 7 bases; junction bases outside the gene matches: 4. CDR3 sequence (DNA): TGTGCCAGCAAGGGACTAGCGGGATTTAATGAGCAGTTCTTC. Protein: CASKGLAGFNEQFF.

This sequence joins TRBV10-1 and TRBJ2-3; 7 bases are a match to TRBD2. Germline trimming cut 5 bases from V and 1 base from J; bases unmatched to any gene: 9. Per germline, CDR1 WNHNN and CDR2 SYGVQD (reference sequence). CDR3 length: 16 residues. CDR3 protein: CASSLTSPKRTDTQYF. In DNA form, the CDR3 reads TGCGCCAGCAGTTTGACTAGCCCAAAACGCACAGATACGCAGTATTTT.

The chain is built from TRBV7-9 and TRBJ1-4; D ambiguous. Trimming removed 5 bases at V and 8 bases at J, with 18 bases between. The CDR3 sequence is 15 residues long. CDR1 and CDR2 from the germline V gene are SEHNR and FQNEAQ (reference sequence). DNA for the CDR3: TGTGCCAGCAGCCAACCGACCCCGCGGAGCGAAAAACTGTTTTTT. Protein sequence: CASSQPTPRSEKLFF.

This clonotype appeared many times. The CDR3 nucleotides read TGTGCCAGCAGCCCTAACCCTAGGGCAGCTGGAAACACCATATATTTT. It translates to CASSPNPRAAGNTIYF. The chain combines TRBV7-3 with TRBJ1-3; D call uncertain. V was clipped by 5 bases and J by 2 bases, with 16 bases between them. Germline CDR1 is SGHTA and CDR2 is FQGTGA. The CDR3 totals 16 residues.

This clonotype showed up just a few times. V and J are TRBV9 and TRBJ2-1; 7 nucleotides line up with TRBD2. Germline V gene lookup returns CDR1 SGDLS and CDR2 YYNGEE. CDR3 length equals 16 residues. V lost 0 bases to trimming and J lost 2 bases; unmatched junction nucleotides: 5. The CDR3 loop is CASSVARAGAYNEQFF. For the CDR3, the DNA is TGTGCCAGCAGCGTAGCCCGGGCGGGGGCCTACAATGAGCAGTTCTTC.

The genes are TRBV18 and TRBJ1-5, with TRBD1 identical over 9 bases. Looked up from germline, CDR1 is KGHSH and CDR2 is LQKENI. The CDR3 totals 19 residues. The V segment lost 4 bases and the J segment 4 bases; nucleotides outside the gene matches: 17. The CDR3 nucleotides read TGTGCCAGCTCACTCCCGACAGGGGGGGTTTCTATTAGGAATCAGCCCCAGCATTTT. This codes for CASSLPTGGVSIRNQPQHF.

In its sample, this clonotype was seen many times. This chain joins TRBV4-2 and TRBJ2-3, with unresolved D. V was pared by 3 bases and J by 3 bases, with 10 bases between. There are 14 residues in the CDR3. The germline CDR1 and CDR2 sequences are LGHNA and YNFKEQ. The CDR3, as DNA: TGTGCCAGCAGCCATGTGCAGGATACAGATACGCAGTATTTT. This gives the protein CASSHVQDTDTQYF.